The 8 T cell receptor beta chains presented below share a single source sample, sequenced in a study of brain T cells in children with intractable seizures. The protocol was immunoSEQ multiplex PCR, while the TCRdb copy is restricted to in-frame clones and leaves out a portion. Counted here are about 340,000 clones, roughly 92% occurring once; the ten biggest clones make up 5.5% to 6%. Sample time point: blood from clinic visit 5 months post-surgery; TSC patient then seizure free. The sequences come from peripheral blood, collected about 5 months after surgery. The receptors shown here come from a boy under two years old with tuberous sclerosis and intractable seizures.

This chain links TRBV9 with TRBJ1-6; D is perhaps TRBD1 (5 bases). Germline CDR1 SGDLS, CDR2 YYNGEE. The CDR3 has 14 residues. V was pared by 3 bases and J by 10 bases, with 14 bases between. The CDR3 is CASSGSPGTSPLHF. The CDR3 coding sequence is TGTGCCAGCAGCGGGTCACCAGGGACCTCACCCCTCCACTTT.

The genes are TRBV27 and TRBJ2-7; 8 bases are shared with TRBD1. Germline values: CDR1 MNHEY, CDR2 SMNVEV (reference sequence). Trimming removed 6 bases from V and 0 bases from J; junction bases left unmatched: 7. The CDR3 sequence is 15 residues long. The CDR3 DNA reads as TGTGCCAGCAGGGCCGGACAGGGCTACTCCTACGAGCAGTACTTC. It codes for CASRAGQGYSYEQYF.

Here the CDR3 reads CASSEYWVTNTGELFF. The CDR3 coding sequence is TGTGCCAGCAGTGAATATTGGGTCACTAACACCGGGGAGCTGTTTTTT. The chain couples TRBV6-1 to TRBJ2-2; no clear D gene. The CDR3 contains 16 residues. The V gene lost 2 bases and the J gene lost 2 bases, with 12 bases spanning the gap. CDR1 is MNHNS and CDR2 is SASEGT in the germline V gene.

This clone was picked up a small number of times. The CDR3 DNA follows: TGTGCCAGCGGAAGGGGGAACACTGAAGCTTTCTTT. It encodes CASGRGNTEAFF. The rearrangement links TRBV9 to TRBJ1-1; D is possibly TRBD1 (5 bases). The germline V gene encodes CDR1 SGDLS and CDR2 YYNGEE. CDR3 size: 12 residues. V lost 7 bases, J lost 1 base, and 8 bases lay in between.

The chain employs TRBV6-1 and TRBJ2-1, with D hard to call. Per germline, CDR1 MNHNS and CDR2 SASEGT. The CDR3 runs to 16 residues. Deletions cut 1 base from V and 2 bases from J, with 12 bases between. The CDR3 DNA sequence: TGTGCCAGCAGTGAAGGCGCCTACCCAACCTACAATGAGCAGTTCTTC. Amino acid sequence: CASSEGAYPTYNEQFF.

The chain carries TRBV25-1 and TRBJ2-7, with 8 bases aligning to TRBD1. Germline V CDR1 and CDR2: MGHDK, SYGVNS. Germline trimming cut 4 bases from V and 7 bases from J; bases unmatched to any gene: 6. This CDR3 is built from 13 residues. As DNA, the CDR3 is TGTGCCAGCAGTGCACAGGGGGAGAGGGAGCAGTACTTC. It encodes CASSAQGEREQYF.

The chain employs TRBV5-4 and TRBJ2-3; TRBD2 matches 7 bases. The CDR3 extends over 17 amino acids. Trimming cost V 0 bases and J 0 bases; bases outside gene matches: 7. Germline CDR1 SGHNT, CDR2 YYREEE (reference sequence). DNA of the CDR3: TGTGCCAGCAGCTTGGGGGGCAGCGGGACTAGCACAGATACGCAGTATTTT. Translated: CASSLGGSGTSTDTQYF.

The rearrangement links TRBV27 to TRBJ2-7, with TRBD2 matching 9 bases. The CDR3 runs to 14 residues. With 5 bases clipped from V and 3 bases from J, the junction kept 5 bases outside the gene matches. The germline V gene encodes CDR1 MNHEY and CDR2 SMNVEV (reference sequence). CDR3 protein: CASSPAGGNYEQYF. CDR3 DNA sequence: TGTGCCAGCAGTCCCGCGGGAGGGAACTACGAGCAGTACTTC.